This T cell receptor beta chain was captured in a study of T cells after yellow fever vaccination. TCRdb fed the 5' RACE reads into MiXCR, producing one record per CDR3 protein. The sample has a few hundred thousand distinct CDR3 sequences, less than 9% seen once. There are a few counts of this clonotype. The material was CD4+ T cells sorted from PBMCs, obtained 15 days after the yellow fever booster vaccination. The origin of this receptor is a young man who received the YFV17D yellow fever vaccine.

This CDR3 reads CASSLREFSEQYF. CDR3 DNA: TGCGCCAGCAGCTTGCGGGAATTCAGCGAGCAGTACTTC. The chain uses TRBV5-1 and TRBJ2-7, with a possible D match to TRBD2 (5 bases). V lost 1 base and J lost 6, with 11 bases in between. Germline V CDR1 and CDR2: SGHRS, YFSETQ. The CDR3 extends over 13 amino acids.